Below, one TCR beta chain is given with its context. Antigen unknown. The data stem from a study of response to subunit inactivated influenza vaccine. Study outcomes and limitations: Authors suggested few new T cells are recruited by each seasonal influenza vaccination.

TCRdb independently ran MiXCR on the RT-PCR reads; one entry per CDR3 protein. The data show under 850,000 distinct CDR3 sequences, approximately 17% seen once. Germline V gene lookup returns CDR1 SGHAT and CDR2 FQNNGV. Trimming removed 5 bases at V and 2 bases at J, with 12 bases between. The length of the CDR3 is 14 residues. The source of this sequence is a man in his forties or fifties who received an inactivated influenza vaccine. The chain combines TRBV11-2 with TRBJ2-5; tentatively, D is TRBD2 (6 bases). The specimen comprised PBMCs from blood, sampled roughly 5 days after vaccination. For the CDR3, the DNA is TGTGCCAGCAGCCGAATAGCGGTTCAAGAGACCCAGTACTTC. Its translation is CASSRIAVQETQYF.